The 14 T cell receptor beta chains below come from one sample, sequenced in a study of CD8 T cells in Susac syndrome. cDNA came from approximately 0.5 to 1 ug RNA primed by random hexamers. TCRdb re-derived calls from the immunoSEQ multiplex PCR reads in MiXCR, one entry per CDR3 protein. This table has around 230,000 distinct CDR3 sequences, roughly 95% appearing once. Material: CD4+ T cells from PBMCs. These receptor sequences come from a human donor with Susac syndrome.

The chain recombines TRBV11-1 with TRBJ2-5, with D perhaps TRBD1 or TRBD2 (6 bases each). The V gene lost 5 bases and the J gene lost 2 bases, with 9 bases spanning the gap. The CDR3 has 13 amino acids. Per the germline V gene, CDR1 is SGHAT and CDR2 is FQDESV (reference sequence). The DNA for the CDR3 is TGTGCCAGCAGCAAGGGGGGTCAAGAGACCCAGTACTTC. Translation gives CASSKGGQETQYF. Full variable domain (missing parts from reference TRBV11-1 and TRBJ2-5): EAEVAQSPRYKITEKSQAVAFWCDPISGHATLYWYRQILGQGPELLVQFQDESVVDDSQLPKDRFSAERLKGVDSTLKIQPAELGDSAMYLCASSKGGQETQYFGPGTRLLVL.

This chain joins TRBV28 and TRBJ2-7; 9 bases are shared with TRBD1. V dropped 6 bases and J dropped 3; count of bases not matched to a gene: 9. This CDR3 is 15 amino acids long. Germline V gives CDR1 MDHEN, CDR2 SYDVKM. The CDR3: CASRTGGANIYEQYF. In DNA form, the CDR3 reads TGTGCCAGCAGAACAGGGGGCGCTAATATCTACGAGCAGTACTTC.

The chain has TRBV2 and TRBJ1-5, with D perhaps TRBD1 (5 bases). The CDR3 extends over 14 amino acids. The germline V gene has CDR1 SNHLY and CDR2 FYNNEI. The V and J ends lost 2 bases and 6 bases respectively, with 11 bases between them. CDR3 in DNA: TGTGCCAGCAGTGAACAGGGAGTAAGTCAGCCCCAGCATTTT. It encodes CASSEQGVSQPQHF.

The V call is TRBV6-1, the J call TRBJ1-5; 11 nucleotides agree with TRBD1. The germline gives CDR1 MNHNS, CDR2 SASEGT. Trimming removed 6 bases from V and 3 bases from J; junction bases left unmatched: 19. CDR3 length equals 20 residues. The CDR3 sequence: CASSKWTGGASGGSNQPQHF. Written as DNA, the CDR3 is TGTGCCAGCAGCAAATGGACAGGGGGCGCCTCGGGGGGATCCAATCAGCCCCAGCATTTT.

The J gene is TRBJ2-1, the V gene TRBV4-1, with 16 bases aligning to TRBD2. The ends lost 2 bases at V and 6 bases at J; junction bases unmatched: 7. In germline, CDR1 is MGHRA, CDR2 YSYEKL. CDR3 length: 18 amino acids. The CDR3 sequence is CASSQLGTSGRAGNEQFF. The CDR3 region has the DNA TGCGCCAGCAGCCAACTTGGGACTAGCGGGAGGGCAGGCAATGAGCAGTTCTTC.

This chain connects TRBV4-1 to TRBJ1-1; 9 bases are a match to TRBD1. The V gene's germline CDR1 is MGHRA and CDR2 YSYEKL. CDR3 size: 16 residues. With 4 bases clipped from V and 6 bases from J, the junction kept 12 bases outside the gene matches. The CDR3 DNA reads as TGCGCCAGCAGCCCGGACAGGGGAGATATACGGGCTGAAGCTTTCTTT. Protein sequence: CASSPDRGDIRAEAFF.

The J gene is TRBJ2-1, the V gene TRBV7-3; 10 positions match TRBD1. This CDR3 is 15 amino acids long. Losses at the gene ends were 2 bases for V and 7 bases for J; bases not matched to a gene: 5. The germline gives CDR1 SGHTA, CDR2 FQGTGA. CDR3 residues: CASSLGTGDRNEQFF. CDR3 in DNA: TGTGCCAGCAGCTTAGGGACAGGGGATAGGAATGAGCAGTTCTTC.

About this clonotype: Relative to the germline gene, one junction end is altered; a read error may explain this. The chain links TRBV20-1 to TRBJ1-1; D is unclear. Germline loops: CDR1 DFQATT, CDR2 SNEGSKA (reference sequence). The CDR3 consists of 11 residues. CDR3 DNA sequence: TGCAGTGCATTCAGTATCACTCAAGCTTTCTTT. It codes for CSAFSITQAFF.

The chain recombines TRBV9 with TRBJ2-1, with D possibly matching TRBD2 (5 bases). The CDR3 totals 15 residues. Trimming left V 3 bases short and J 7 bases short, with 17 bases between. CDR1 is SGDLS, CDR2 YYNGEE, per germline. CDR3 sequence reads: CASSALGPGVNEQFF. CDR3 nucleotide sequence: TGTGCCAGCAGCGCCCTAGGACCCGGGGTAAATGAGCAGTTCTTC.

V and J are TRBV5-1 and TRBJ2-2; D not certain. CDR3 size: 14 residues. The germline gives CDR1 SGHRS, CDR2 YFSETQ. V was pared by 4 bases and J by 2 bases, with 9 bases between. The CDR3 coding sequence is TGCGCCAGCAGCCGGCTAGGTAACACCGGGGAGCTGTTTTTT. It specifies CASSRLGNTGELFF.

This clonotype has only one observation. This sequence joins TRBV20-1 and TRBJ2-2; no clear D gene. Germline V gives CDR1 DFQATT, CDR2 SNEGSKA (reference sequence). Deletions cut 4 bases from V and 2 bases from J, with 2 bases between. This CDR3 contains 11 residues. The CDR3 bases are TGCAGTGCTATAAACACCGGGGAGCTGTTTTTT. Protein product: CSAINTGELFF.

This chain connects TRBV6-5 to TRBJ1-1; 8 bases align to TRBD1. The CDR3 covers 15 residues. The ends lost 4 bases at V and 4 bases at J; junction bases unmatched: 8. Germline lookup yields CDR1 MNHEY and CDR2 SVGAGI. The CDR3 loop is CASSSWTGKGTEAFF. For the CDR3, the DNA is TGTGCCAGCAGTTCCTGGACAGGGAAGGGCACTGAAGCTTTCTTT.

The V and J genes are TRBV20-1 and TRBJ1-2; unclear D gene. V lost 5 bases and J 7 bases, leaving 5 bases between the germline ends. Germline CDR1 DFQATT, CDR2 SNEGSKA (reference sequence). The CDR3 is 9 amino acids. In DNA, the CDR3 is TGCAGTGCTGTCCCTGGCTACACCTTC. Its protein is CSAVPGYTF.

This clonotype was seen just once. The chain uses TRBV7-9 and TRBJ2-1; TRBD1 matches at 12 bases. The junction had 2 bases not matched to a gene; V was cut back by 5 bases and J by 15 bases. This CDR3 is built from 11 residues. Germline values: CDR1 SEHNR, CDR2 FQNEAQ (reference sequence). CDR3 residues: CASSGGQGAFF. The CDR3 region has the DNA TGTGCCAGCAGCGGGGGACAGGGGGCGTTCTTC.